Here is one TCR beta chain with its context. What it binds is unknown. This sample is part of a study of early T cells in non-severe SARS-CoV-2 infection. CDR3 length: 12 amino acids. Between the trimmed V and J ends, which lost 3 bases and 6 bases, there was a span of 7 bases. Germline V lookup: CDR1 LGHDT, CDR2 YNNKEL (reference sequence). Each cDNA molecule carried a unique molecular identifier. One entry per CDR3 protein, called by TCRdb with MiXCR from the 5' RACE reads. The repertoire includes fewer than 85,000 distinct CDR3 sequences, approximately 9.1% of them detected once, and more than 4.5% sits in the top ten. Study-level results: Private and CD4 specificities were missed by VDJdb matching, which favored anti-spike CD8 responses.

Sequencing was done on a sample of whole blood. This sequence was found in an adult who was a healthcare worker with PCR-confirmed SARS-CoV-2 infection or an uninfected control (not recorded which). The rearrangement joins TRBV3-1 to TRBJ2-3; D ambiguous. The CDR3 is CASSQHSDTQYF. As DNA, the CDR3 is TGTGCCAGCAGCCAGCACTCGGATACGCAGTATTTT.